This TCR beta chain was profiled in a study of blood T cell repertoires in COVID-19. Whole-study context: From T cells, B-cell-depleted T cells, or PBMCs came the material, which was cDNA or gDNA.

This CDR3 is built from 11 residues. Trimming took 7 bases from V and 10 from J, leaving 12 bases between them. This table comes from immunoSEQ multiplex PCR, and its TCRdb copy is limited to in-frame clones, with some not included. The data contain around 380,000 clones, roughly four fifths of them singletons. Input material: peripheral blood. The chain couples TRBV12-3 or TRBV12-4 to TRBJ2-3; TRBD2 is a possible D gene (6 bases). The clonotype comes from a human donor with acute or convalescent COVID-19. The donor label of this sample is uncertain. CDR3: CASTSRDSQYF. In nucleotides, the CDR3 is TGTGCCAGCACCAGCCGGGACTCGCAGTATTTT.